This record looks at one TCR beta chain sequence and its context. The CDR3 contains 17 residues. V was pared by 2 bases and J by 5 bases, with 7 bases of the junction left unmatched. Germline V gives CDR1 SGHVS, CDR2 FQNEAQ. Some clones are missing from TCRdb's copy, which holds only in-frame ones; the method was immunoSEQ multiplex PCR. This table holds a few hundred thousand clones, roughly 85% found once. These data come from a study of blood T cell repertoires in COVID-19. Study at large: COVID-19 samples, acute and convalescent, were from the United States, Italy and Spain. The analysed material was cDNA or gDNA that came from T cells, B-cell-depleted T cells, or PBMCs.

This clonotype originated in a woman between 18 and 29 years old with acute or convalescent COVID-19. The sequenced sample was peripheral blood. The rearrangement links TRBV7-8 to TRBJ2-1; TRBD2 agrees at 12 bases. Here the CDR3 DNA reads TGTGCCAGCAGCTTAAGACCGGGGACTAGCGGGCACAATGAGCAGTTCTTC. Translation gives CASSLRPGTSGHNEQFF.